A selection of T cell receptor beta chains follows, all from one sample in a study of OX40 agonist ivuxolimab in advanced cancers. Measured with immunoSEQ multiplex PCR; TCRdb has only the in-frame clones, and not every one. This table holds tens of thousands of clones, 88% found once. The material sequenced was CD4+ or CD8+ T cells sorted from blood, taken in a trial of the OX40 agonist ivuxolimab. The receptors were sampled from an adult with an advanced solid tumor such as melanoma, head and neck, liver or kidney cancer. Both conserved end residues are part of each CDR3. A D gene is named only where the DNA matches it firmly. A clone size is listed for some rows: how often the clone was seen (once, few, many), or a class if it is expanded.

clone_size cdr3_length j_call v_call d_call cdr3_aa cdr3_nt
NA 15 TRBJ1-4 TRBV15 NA CATSREDATNEKLFF TGTGCCACCAGCAGAGAGGATGCAACTAATGAAAAACTGTTTTTT
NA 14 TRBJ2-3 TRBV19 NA CARGLRQSTDTQYF TGTGCCAGAGGTTTGCGCCAGAGCACAGATACGCAGTATTTT
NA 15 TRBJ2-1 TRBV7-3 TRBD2 CASSLEAGGNNEQFF TGTGCCAGCAGCTTAGAAGCGGGAGGGAACAATGAGCAGTTCTTC
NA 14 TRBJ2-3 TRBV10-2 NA CASSEFGETDTQYF TGCGCCAGCAGTGAGTTTGGAGAAACAGATACGCAGTATTTT
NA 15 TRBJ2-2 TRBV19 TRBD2 CASSMWGRGTGELFF TGTGCCAGTAGTATGTGGGGGAGGGGCACCGGGGAGCTGTTTTTT
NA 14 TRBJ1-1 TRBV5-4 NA CASSSQQVNTEAFF TGTGCCAGCAGCTCACAGCAAGTGAACACTGAAGCTTTCTTT
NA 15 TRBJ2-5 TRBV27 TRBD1 CASSSVRDRGGTQYF TGTGCCAGCAGCTCCGTGAGGGACAGGGGTGGGACCCAGTACTTC
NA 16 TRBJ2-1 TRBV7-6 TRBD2 CASSSEGTSGGYEQFF TGTGCCAGCAGCTCTGAAGGGACTAGCGGGGGCTATGAGCAGTTCTTC
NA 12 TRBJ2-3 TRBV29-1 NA CSVGQGGDTQYF TGCAGCGTCGGGCAGGGCGGGGATACGCAGTATTTT
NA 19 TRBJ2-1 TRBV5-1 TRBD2 CASTPKGTSGRGNHNEQFF TGCGCCAGCACTCCAAAAGGGACTAGCGGGAGGGGTAACCACAATGAGCAGTTCTTC
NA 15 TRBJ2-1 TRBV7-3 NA CASSAQGNAYNEQFF TGTGCCAGCAGCGCACAGGGAAATGCCTACAATGAGCAGTTCTTC
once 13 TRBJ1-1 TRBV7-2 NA CASSLGQELEAFF TGTGCCAGCAGCTTAGGACAGGAACTTGAAGCTTTCTTT
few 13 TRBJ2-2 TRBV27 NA CASSSWELGELFF TGTGCCAGCAGTTCCTGGGAGCTGGGGGAGCTGTTTTTT
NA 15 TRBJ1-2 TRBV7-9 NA CASSLLGVPNYGYTF TGTGCCAGCAGCTTATTGGGGGTTCCTAACTATGGCTACACCTTC
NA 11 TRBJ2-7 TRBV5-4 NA CASSSLYEQYF TGTGCCAGCAGCTCCCTCTACGAGCAGTACTTC
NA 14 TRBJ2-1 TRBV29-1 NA CSVAGGSSYNEQFF TGCAGCGTTGCGGGTGGGAGCTCCTACAATGAGCAGTTCTTC
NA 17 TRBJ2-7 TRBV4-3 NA CASSQDVRAQLSYEQYF TGCGCCAGCAGCCAAGACGTTCGGGCTCAGCTCAGCTACGAGCAGTACTTC